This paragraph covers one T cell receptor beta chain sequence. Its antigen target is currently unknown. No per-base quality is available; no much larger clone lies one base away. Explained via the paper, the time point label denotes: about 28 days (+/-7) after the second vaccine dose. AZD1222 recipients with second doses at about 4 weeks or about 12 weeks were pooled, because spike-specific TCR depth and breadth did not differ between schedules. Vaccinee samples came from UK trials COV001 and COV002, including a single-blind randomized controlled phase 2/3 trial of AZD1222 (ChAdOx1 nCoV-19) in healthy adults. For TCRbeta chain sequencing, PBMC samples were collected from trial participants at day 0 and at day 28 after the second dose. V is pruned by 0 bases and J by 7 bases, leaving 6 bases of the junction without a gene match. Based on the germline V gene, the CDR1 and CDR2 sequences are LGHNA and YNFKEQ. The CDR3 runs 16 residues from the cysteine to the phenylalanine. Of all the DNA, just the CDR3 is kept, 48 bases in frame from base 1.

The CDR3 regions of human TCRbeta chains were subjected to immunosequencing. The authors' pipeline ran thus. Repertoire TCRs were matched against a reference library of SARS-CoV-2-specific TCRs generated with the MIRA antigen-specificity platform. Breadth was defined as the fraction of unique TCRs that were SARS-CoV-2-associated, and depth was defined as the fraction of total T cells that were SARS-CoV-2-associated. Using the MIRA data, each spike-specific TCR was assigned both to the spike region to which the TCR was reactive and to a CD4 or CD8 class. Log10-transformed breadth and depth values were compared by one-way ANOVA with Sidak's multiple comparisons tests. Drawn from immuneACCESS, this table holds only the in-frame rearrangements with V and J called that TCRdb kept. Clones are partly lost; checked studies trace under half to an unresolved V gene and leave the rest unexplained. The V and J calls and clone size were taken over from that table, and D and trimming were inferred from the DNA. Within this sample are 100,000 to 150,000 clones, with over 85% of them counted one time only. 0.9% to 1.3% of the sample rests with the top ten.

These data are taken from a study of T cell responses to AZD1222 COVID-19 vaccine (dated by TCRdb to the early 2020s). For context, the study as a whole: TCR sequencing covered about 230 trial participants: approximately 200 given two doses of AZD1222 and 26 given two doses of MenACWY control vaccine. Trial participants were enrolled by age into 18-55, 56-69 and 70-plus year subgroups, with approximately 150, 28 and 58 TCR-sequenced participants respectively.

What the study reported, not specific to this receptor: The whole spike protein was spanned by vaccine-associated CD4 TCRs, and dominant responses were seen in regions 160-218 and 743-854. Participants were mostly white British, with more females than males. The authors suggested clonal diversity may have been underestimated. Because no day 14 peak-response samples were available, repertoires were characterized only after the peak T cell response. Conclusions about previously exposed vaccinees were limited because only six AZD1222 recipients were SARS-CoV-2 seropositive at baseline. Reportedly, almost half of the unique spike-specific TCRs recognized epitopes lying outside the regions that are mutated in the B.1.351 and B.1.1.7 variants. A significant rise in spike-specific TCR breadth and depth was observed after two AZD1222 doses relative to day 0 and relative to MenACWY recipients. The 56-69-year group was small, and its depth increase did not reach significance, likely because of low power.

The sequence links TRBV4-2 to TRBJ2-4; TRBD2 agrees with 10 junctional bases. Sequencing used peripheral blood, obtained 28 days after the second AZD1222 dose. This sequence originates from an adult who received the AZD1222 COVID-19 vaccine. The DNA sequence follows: TGTGCCAGCAGCCAAGAAGTAGCGGGGGGTGCGAACATTCAGTACTTC. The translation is CASSQEVAGGANIQYF.